These T cell receptor beta chains were read from a single sample in a study of identical twins. One entry per CDR3 protein results from TCRdb running MiXCR on the 5' RACE reads. In the table there are hundreds of thousands of distinct CDR3 sequences, roughly 18% of which are singletons. This sample also appeared in a second study, on T cells expressing NK-cell markers.

The sequenced material came from PBMCs. The origin of the receptors is a woman aged 18-29 years in good health. The CDR3 runs from the conserved cysteine through the conserved F or W.

V: TRBV7-2
J: TRBJ1-1
length: 15
CDR3: CASSLGPRDITEAFF

V: TRBV20-1
J: TRBJ2-7
length: 14
CDR3: CSARSGQRSYEQYF

V: TRBV3-1
J: TRBJ2-7
length: 14
CDR3: CASSARGSSYEQYF

V: TRBV11-2
J: TRBJ2-2
length: 16
CDR3: CASSSVRRPRTGELFF

V: TRBV20-1
J: TRBJ1-1
length: 10
CDR3: CSARKKEAFF

V: TRBV20-1
J: TRBJ1-4
length: 14
CDR3: CSARVLGSSEKLFF

V: TRBV6-1
J: TRBJ1-1
length: 13
CDR3: CASRWTGKTEAFF

V: TRBV5-1
J: TRBJ2-7
length: 14
CDR3: CASSLDDPFIEQYF

V: TRBV7-9
J: TRBJ1-3
length: 14
CDR3: CASSLARSGNTIYF

V: TRBV5-5
J: TRBJ2-3
length: 12
CDR3: CASSPQADTQYF

V: TRBV12-3/TRBV12-4
J: TRBJ2-1
length: 15
CDR3: CASRSGLAGGGEQFF

V: TRBV20-1
J: TRBJ2-7
length: 14
CDR3: CSARGGEGSYEQYF

V: TRBV7-9
J: TRBJ1-1
length: 16
CDR3: CASSFPPGRGGTEAFF

V: TRBV9
J: TRBJ2-5
length: 19
CDR3: CASSAPSGSGSIGVETQYF

V: TRBV19
J: TRBJ1-1
length: 12
CDR3: CASSRTGLEAFF

V: TRBV20-1
J: TRBJ2-4
length: 17
CDR3: CSASLLAGALAKNIQYF

V: TRBV7-8
J: TRBJ2-2
length: 18
CDR3: CASSFWVFGKASTGELFF

V: TRBV5-6
J: TRBJ2-6
length: 15
CDR3: CASSWVLSGANVLTF

V: TRBV7-9
J: TRBJ2-7
length: 15
CDR3: CASSSGQGAFHEQYF

V: TRBV20-1
J: TRBJ1-2
length: 11
CDR3: CSAGGDYGYTF

V: TRBV6-1
J: TRBJ2-7
length: 14
CDR3: CASKPGLAFYEQYF

V: TRBV6-1
J: TRBJ2-7
length: 15
CDR3: CASRTTHIGTYEQYF

V: TRBV14
J: TRBJ2-7
length: 13
CDR3: CASSQDTGYEQYF

V: TRBV4-2
J: TRBJ2-2
length: 14
CDR3: CASSLRLRTGELFF

V: TRBV5-1
J: TRBJ2-3
length: 14
CDR3: CASSIGQESDTQYF

V: TRBV5-1
J: TRBJ2-7
length: 14
CDR3: CASSLQGAIDEQYF

V: TRBV20-1
J: TRBJ1-2
length: 12
CDR3: CSSSGGNYGYTF

V: TRBV5-5
J: TRBJ2-4
length: 16
CDR3: CASSLVGQGNGYIQYF

V: TRBV10-3
J: TRBJ2-7
length: 15
CDR3: CAIAPFGEVGDEQYF

V: TRBV18
J: TRBJ2-7
length: 15
CDR3: CASSPYGISSYEQYF

V: TRBV7-8
J: TRBJ2-5
length: 16
CDR3: CASSPSGGSELETQYF

V: TRBV7-2
J: TRBJ2-3
length: 15
CDR3: CASTSTSGRTDTQYF

V: TRBV7-9
J: TRBJ2-1
length: 17
CDR3: CASRRGTSGRALNEQFF

V: TRBV30
J: TRBJ2-3
length: 15
CDR3: CAWKPLASATDTQYF

V: TRBV12-3/TRBV12-4
J: TRBJ1-5
length: 14
CDR3: CASTDRDSNQPQHF

V: TRBV7-9
J: TRBJ1-6
length: 14
CDR3: CASSLALVNSPLHF

V: TRBV12-3/TRBV12-4
J: TRBJ2-1
length: 15
CDR3: CASRTGTGNYNEQFF

V: TRBV12-3/TRBV12-4
J: TRBJ1-5
length: 15
CDR3: CASSLARAGNQPQHF

V: TRBV27
J: TRBJ2-1
length: 16
CDR3: CASSLISGPVRDEQFF

V: TRBV19
J: TRBJ2-1
length: 16
CDR3: CASSIGGAGGGFRQFF

V: TRBV5-1
J: TRBJ2-1
length: 14
CDR3: CASSFLAGDHEQFF

V: TRBV7-9
J: TRBJ2-1
length: 14
CDR3: CASRGTNSYNEQFF

V: TRBV9
J: TRBJ2-1
length: 14
CDR3: CASNPREAYNEQFF

V: TRBV6-6
J: TRBJ2-7
length: 12
CDR3: CASRAGTYEQYF

V: TRBV6-1
J: TRBJ2-7
length: 15
CDR3: CASRTGQAYSYEQYF

V: TRBV5-8
J: TRBJ2-1
length: 15
CDR3: CASSSAGGIFGEQFF

V: TRBV6-5
J: TRBJ2-1
length: 18
CDR3: CASSYFVPGPGSYNEQFF

V: TRBV20-1
J: TRBJ1-6
length: 12
CDR3: CSARRDASPLHF

V: TRBV6-5
J: TRBJ2-7
length: 14
CDR3: CASSLGLASSEQYF

V: TRBV4-3
J: TRBJ2-2
length: 14
CDR3: CASSQEARPGELFF

V: TRBV6-6
J: TRBJ1-2
length: 13
CDR3: CASSYAGEGGYTF

V: TRBV5-1
J: TRBJ2-3
length: 13
CDR3: CASGTGSTDTQYF

V: TRBV6-4
J: TRBJ1-5
length: 15
CDR3: CASSDSQGNCQPQHF

V: TRBV27
J: TRBJ1-2
length: 15
CDR3: CASSRNVRAGEGYTF

V: TRBV7-6
J: TRBJ1-1
length: 15
CDR3: CASSFLGQGVTEAFF

V: TRBV4-2
J: TRBJ1-1
length: 13
CDR3: CATNSWEGAEAFF

V: TRBV2
J: TRBJ2-7
length: 14
CDR3: CASSPGPRRYEQYF

V: TRBV7-9
J: TRBJ1-1
length: 13
CDR3: CASSLQPPTEAFF

V: TRBV7-2
J: TRBJ2-7
length: 13
CDR3: CACGTSGPYEQYF